The rows below give T cell receptor beta chains drawn from one sample of a study of T cell repertoires in cytomegalovirus infection. These TCRs' antigens remain unknown. One entry per CDR3 protein, called by TCRdb with MiXCR from the reads. The sample shows 650,000 to 900,000 distinct CDR3 sequences, about 31% of them seen only once. The sequencing used cultured CD8+ T cells from PBMCs, collected from culture after CMV antigen stimulation. The receptors here all came from a human donor in good health (CMV status not recorded). Some clones in this sample may be carry-over from other donors' samples. CDR3s include the opening cysteine and the closing phenylalanine or tryptophan. Fields, in order: D gene, clone size, J gene, V gene, CDR3 DNA, CDR3 protein. D genes are given only for firm matches. Rows may omit the clone size; those that give it use once, few, many or a size class.

>-|-|TRBJ2-5|TRBV10-3
TGTGCCATCAGTGAGTCGTCCCAGGGGCGAGAGACCCAGTACTTC
CAISESSQGRETQYF
>-|-|TRBJ1-1|TRBV20-1
TGCAGTGCTAGGGAGGGATTGAACACTGAAGCTTTCTTT
CSAREGLNTEAFF
>TRBD1|many|TRBJ1-2|TRBV12-3/TRBV12-4
TGTGCCAGCAGTCCATCAGGGGGATACTATGGCTACACCTTC
CASSPSGGYYGYTF
>-|few|TRBJ1-2|TRBV2
TGTGCCAGCTTCGAAAGAAGTGGCTACACCTTC
CASFERSGYTF
>-|few|TRBJ1-2|TRBV6-1
TGTGCCAGCAGTGAAGTGGAGGGGCCCTATGGCTACACCTTC
CASSEVEGPYGYTF
>TRBD2|many|TRBJ2-3|TRBV7-8
TGTGCCAGCAGCACGGTGCCGGGACTAGCGGGGGGGGTGGGCACAGATACGCAGTATTTT
CASSTVPGLAGGVGTDTQYF
>-|few|TRBJ1-4|TRBV6-2/TRBV6-3
TGTGCCAGCAGTTACAGTCCGCAGTGGGCAACTAATGAAAAACTGTTTTTT
CASSYSPQWATNEKLFF
>-|few|TRBJ1-5|TRBV28
TGTGCCAGCAAGTTACAGGGTTTACAGCCCCAGCATTTT
CASKLQGLQPQHF
>-|-|TRBJ2-7|TRBV4-1
TGCGCCAGCAGCCAAAAGATCAGGGATTCCTACGAGCAGTACTTC
CASSQKIRDSYEQYF
>-|many|TRBJ2-7|TRBV7-2
TGTGCCAGCAGCTTAGACAGCTCCTACGAGCAGTACTTC
CASSLDSSYEQYF
>-|-|TRBJ1-2|TRBV6-2/TRBV6-3
TGTGCCAGCAGTTACCGGACATTGAGCTATGGCTACACCTTC
CASSYRTLSYGYTF
>-|-|TRBJ2-1|TRBV9
TGTGCCAGCAGCCCGGGGGGCCAGTTAGATGAGCAGTTCTTC
CASSPGGQLDEQFF
>TRBD2|-|TRBJ2-6|TRBV5-1
TGCGCCAGCACGGCTAGCGGGGTTCTCGGGACCAACGTCCTGACTTTC
CASTASGVLGTNVLTF
>-|-|TRBJ2-5|TRBV12-3/TRBV12-4
TGTGCCAGCAGTACCTCCACTGGGGGTGCGGAGACCCAGTACTTC
CASSTSTGGAETQYF
>-|many|TRBJ1-2|TRBV7-3
TGTGCCAGCAGCTTAAGAAGTCGAAGAGCTAACTATGGCTACACCTTC
CASSLRSRRANYGYTF
>TRBD1|few|TRBJ1-3|TRBV7-8
TGTGCCAGCAGCTTGGGGACAGGAACTGGAAACACCATATATTTT
CASSLGTGTGNTIYF
>-|few|TRBJ2-2|TRBV7-9
TGTGCCAGCAGTTCTCTGGGCGGGGCGAACACCGGGGAGCTGTTTTTT
CASSSLGGANTGELFF
>-|-|TRBJ2-1|TRBV29-1
TGCAGCGTCCCGGAAGGCAATGAGCAGTTCTTC
CSVPEGNEQFF
>-|few|TRBJ2-5|TRBV7-8
TGTGCCAGCAGCTTAGGATGGGAAGAGACCCAGTACTTC
CASSLGWEETQYF
>-|-|TRBJ1-6|TRBV6-5
TGTGCCAGCCGGGGGGGCGACAGGAAAGGGCTAAATTCACCCCTCCACTTT
CASRGGDRKGLNSPLHF
>-|many|TRBJ2-1|TRBV7-9
TGTGCCAGCAGCTACCCACCCCTACGGGACTGGGCCAATGAGCAGTTCTTC
CASSYPPLRDWANEQFF
>-|few|TRBJ1-5|TRBV6-1
TGTGCCAGCACTCTTGCGGGGCAGCCCCAGCATTTT
CASTLAGQPQHF
>-|few|TRBJ2-1|TRBV19
TGTGCCAGTAGTATAGTTTGGGGGGCCTACAATGAGCAGTTCTTC
CASSIVWGAYNEQFF
>-|-|TRBJ1-2|TRBV10-3
TGTGCCATCCTTGGGTGGCCAGGCGGTGACTATGGCTACACCTTC
CAILGWPGGDYGYTF
>-|-|TRBJ2-7|TRBV10-3
TGTGCCGTCGGGGACCGGGACGGTGCCTACGAGCAGTACTTC
CAVGDRDGAYEQYF
>TRBD1|-|TRBJ2-3|TRBV6-2/TRBV6-3
TGTGCCAGCAACGACAGGGTTAGCACAGATACGCAGTATTTT
CASNDRVSTDTQYF
>TRBD1|-|TRBJ1-1|TRBV4-2
TGTGCCAGCAGCCCCTCGACAGGGGGCTATGAAGCTTTCTTT
CASSPSTGGYEAFF
>TRBD1|many|TRBJ1-2|TRBV7-9
TGTGCCAGCAGCCAGGGGGACGGCTACACCTTC
CASSQGDGYTF
>-|-|TRBJ2-5|TRBV29-1
TGCAGCGTTGAAGAACTGGGAGAGACCCAGTACTTC
CSVEELGETQYF
>TRBD1|many|TRBJ2-2|TRBV19
TGTGCCGTCGAACCCCCCCCGGGACAGGGGGCCCCCGGGGAGCTGTTTTTT
CAVEPPPGQGAPGELFF
>-|few|TRBJ1-1|TRBV12-3/TRBV12-4
TGTGCCAGCACCTCGGACCGACCCGGGAACACTGAAGCTTTCTTT
CASTSDRPGNTEAFF
>TRBD2|-|TRBJ2-1|TRBV7-6
TGTGCCAGCAGCATAGGGGTAGCGGGGGGTGGTGAGCAGTTCTTC
CASSIGVAGGGEQFF
>-|-|TRBJ2-5|TRBV6-6
TGTGCCAGCCTCTGGAGGGGGGCCACCGAGGAGACCCAGTACTTC
CASLWRGATEETQYF
>TRBD1|-|TRBJ2-1|TRBV6-1
TGTGCCGGAACTTCGAGGGGGCATGAGCAGTTCTTC
CAGTSRGHEQFF
>-|many|TRBJ2-3|TRBV7-2
TGTGCCAGCAGCTTATTTGGGGGGCCAGAGGATACGCAGTATTTT
CASSLFGGPEDTQYF
>-|few|TRBJ2-1|TRBV6-5
TGTGCCAGCAGTTACTCACAGGCCCCTGCCAAAAATGAGCAGTTCTTC
CASSYSQAPAKNEQFF
>TRBD1|few|TRBJ1-2|TRBV5-1
TGCGCCAGCAGCATCCCAGGACAGGCCAACTATGGCTACACCTTC
CASSIPGQANYGYTF
>-|-|TRBJ2-3|TRBV6-1
TGTGCCAGCAGTGGAAGTAGTCAGGGGCCTAGCACAGATACGCAGTATTTT
CASSGSSQGPSTDTQYF
>-|-|TRBJ2-5|TRBV7-3
TGTGCCAGCACCCGGTCGGGGATTAGCGGCGAGACCCAGTACTTC
CASTRSGISGETQYF
>TRBD1|few|TRBJ2-7|TRBV6-1
TGTGCCAGCAGCGGCGGGGGACAGGGTCACTACGAGCAGTACTTC
CASSGGGQGHYEQYF
>TRBD1|-|TRBJ1-3|TRBV7-8
TGTGCCAGCAGCCCCCGACAGGGGAACACCATATATTTT
CASSPRQGNTIYF
>-|-|TRBJ1-2|TRBV2
TGTGCCAGGGTCGGGGACTATGGCTACACCTTC
CARVGDYGYTF
>TRBD2|-|TRBJ2-2|TRBV4-1
TGTGCCAGCACCCCTAGCGGGGGGACTAACACCGGGGAGCTGTTTTTT
CASTPSGGTNTGELFF
>-|-|TRBJ2-7|TRBV7-9
TGTGCCAGCAGCTCCCCTCATTCAGGCTATGGTCAGAGGAAATACGAGCAGTACTTC
CASSSPHSGYGQRKYEQYF
>-|few|TRBJ1-4|TRBV5-6
TGTGCCAGCAGCCGCCGAAATAGACAGATTAATGAAAAACTGTTTTTT
CASSRRNRQINEKLFF
>TRBD2|-|TRBJ2-3|TRBV12-3/TRBV12-4
TGTGCCAGCAGTTTTTCGACTAGCGGGGGTACTAGCACAGATACGCAGTATTTT
CASSFSTSGGTSTDTQYF
>TRBD1|many|TRBJ1-6|TRBV7-2
TGTGCCAGCAGCGACCGACAGGGGTATAGTTCACCCCTCCACTTT
CASSDRQGYSSPLHF
>TRBD1|few|TRBJ2-1|TRBV6-1
TGTGCCAGCTCCCAGTTGGTACAGGGGGCTGGGAATGAGCAGTTCTTC
CASSQLVQGAGNEQFF
>-|-|TRBJ1-1|TRBV14
TGTGCCAGCAGCCAAGGAGCGGGCCGAGACACTGAAGCTTTCTTT
CASSQGAGRDTEAFF